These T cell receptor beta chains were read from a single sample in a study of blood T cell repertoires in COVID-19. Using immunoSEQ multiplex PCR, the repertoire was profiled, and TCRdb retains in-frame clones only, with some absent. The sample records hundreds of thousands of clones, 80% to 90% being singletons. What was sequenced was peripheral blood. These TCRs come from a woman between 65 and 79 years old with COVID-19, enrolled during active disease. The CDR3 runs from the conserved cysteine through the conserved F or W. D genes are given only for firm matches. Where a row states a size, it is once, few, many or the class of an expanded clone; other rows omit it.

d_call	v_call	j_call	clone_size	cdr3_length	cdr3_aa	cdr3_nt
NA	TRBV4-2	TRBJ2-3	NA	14	CASSQDLRTDTQYF	TGTGCCAGCAGCCAAGATCTCCGCACAGATACGCAGTATTTT
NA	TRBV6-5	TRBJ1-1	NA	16	CASRYLRTGGYTEAFF	TGTGCCAGCAGGTACCTACGGACGGGAGGGTACACTGAAGCTTTCTTT
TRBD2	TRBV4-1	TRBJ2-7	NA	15	CASSQPLAGVGEQYF	TGCGCCAGCAGCCAACCATTAGCGGGAGTGGGCGAGCAGTACTTC
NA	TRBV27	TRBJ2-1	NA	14	CASSLIAAYNEQFF	TGTGCCAGCAGTTTAATAGCAGCTTACAATGAGCAGTTCTTC
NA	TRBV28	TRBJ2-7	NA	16	CASSFTPQGNVYEQYF	TGTGCCAGCAGTTTTACGCCTCAGGGGAATGTCTACGAGCAGTACTTC
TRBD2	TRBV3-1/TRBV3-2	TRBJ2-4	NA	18	CASSQVRPGTSGKNIQYF	TGTGCCAGCAGCCAAGTAAGGCCGGGGACTAGCGGTAAAAACATTCAGTACTTC
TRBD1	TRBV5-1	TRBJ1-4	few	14	CASSLSGGNEKLFF	TGCGCCAGCAGCTTGTCAGGGGGAAATGAAAAACTGTTTTTT
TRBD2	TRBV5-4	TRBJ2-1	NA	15	CASSLRVIGEGEQFF	TGTGCCAGCAGCTTAAGAGTGATCGGGGAGGGTGAGCAGTTCTTC
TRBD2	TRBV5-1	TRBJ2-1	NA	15	CASSLELAGRNEQFF	TGCGCCAGCAGCTTGGAACTAGCGGGACGAAATGAGCAGTTCTTC
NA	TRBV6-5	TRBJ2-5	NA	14	CASSYSSRGETQYF	TGTGCCAGCAGTTACTCGAGCCGAGGCGAGACCCAGTACTTC
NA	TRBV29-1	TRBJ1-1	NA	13	CSVRRTVNTEAFF	TGCAGCGTGCGAAGGACAGTGAACACTGAAGCTTTCTTT
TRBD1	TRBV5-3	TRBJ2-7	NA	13	CATPGQGTYEQYF	TGTGCCACCCCGGGACAGGGGACCTACGAGCAGTACTTC
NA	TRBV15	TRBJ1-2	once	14	CATRKPGQGYGYTF	TGTGCCACCAGAAAACCGGGACAAGGATATGGCTACACCTTC
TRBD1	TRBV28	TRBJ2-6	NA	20	CASSLIRYRGLSSGANVLTF	TGTGCCAGCAGTCTCATCAGGTACAGGGGCCTGTCTTCTGGGGCCAACGTCCTGACTTTC
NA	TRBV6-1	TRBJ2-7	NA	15	CATDQKGLRSYEQYF	TGTGCCACCGATCAGAAGGGGCTTAGATCCTACGAGCAGTACTTC
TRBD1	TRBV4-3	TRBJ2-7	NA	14	CASSERQGHYEQYF	TGCGCCAGCAGCGAAAGACAGGGGCACTACGAGCAGTACTTC
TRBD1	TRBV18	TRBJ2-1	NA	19	CASSPLTLVDRGPYNEQFF	TGTGCCAGCTCACCTTTAACCCTCGTGGACAGGGGGCCTTACAATGAGCAGTTCTTC
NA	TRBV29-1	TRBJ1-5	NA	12	CSVGDFNQPQHF	TGCAGCGTCGGGGATTTCAATCAGCCCCAGCATTTT
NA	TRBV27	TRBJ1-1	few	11	CASKSRENAFF	TGTGCCAGCAAGTCCCGAGAGAACGCTTTCTTT
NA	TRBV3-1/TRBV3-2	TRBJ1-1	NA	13	CASSQGRRTEAFF	TGTGCCAGCAGCCAGGGGCGCAGGACTGAAGCTTTCTTT
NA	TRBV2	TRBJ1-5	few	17	CASSPPGSGPKDQPQHF	TGTGCCAGCAGTCCCCCCGGATCAGGGCCCAAGGATCAGCCCCAGCATTTT
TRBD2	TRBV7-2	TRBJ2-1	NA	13	CASSTGGGREQFF	TGTGCCAGCAGCACAGGCGGGGGTCGGGAGCAGTTCTTC
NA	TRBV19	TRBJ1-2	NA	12	CASSRSVYGYTF	TGTGCCAGTAGTAGGTCAGTCTATGGCTACACCTTC
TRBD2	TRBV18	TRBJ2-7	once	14	CASSSQGGPYEQYF	TGTGCCAGCTCATCCCAGGGAGGGCCGTACGAGCAGTACTTC
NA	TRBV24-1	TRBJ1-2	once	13	CATSDTGSYGYTF	TGTGCCACCAGCGATACGGGGTCCTATGGCTACACCTTC